The 32 T cell receptor beta chains below all came from one sample that was sequenced in a study of response to subunit inactivated influenza vaccine. TCRdb passed the RT-PCR reads through MiXCR, listing each CDR3 protein once. The table shows around 200,000 distinct CDR3 sequences, with about a tenth occurring only once. Sequences were derived from non-naive T cells sorted from PBMCs, sampled on the day of vaccination. The receptors originated from a man aged 45-65 years who received an inactivated influenza vaccine.

This clonotype was counted at least ten times. The rearrangement links TRBV5-6 to TRBJ2-2, with a possible D match to TRBD1 (6 bases). V was shortened by 0 bases and J by 4 bases, with 16 bases between the two germline ends. The CDR3 totals 17 residues. Germline CDR1 and CDR2: SGHDT and YYEEEE. The CDR3 DNA is TGTGCCAGCAGCTTGGTCAGGGGCCTATCGATCACCGGGGAGCTGTTTTTT. It translates to CASSLVRGLSITGELFF.

The sample holds a few counts of this clonotype. The chain couples TRBV4-1 to TRBJ1-4; 11 bases align to TRBD1. Germline V gene data show CDR1 as MGHRA and CDR2 as YSYEKL. CDR3 size: 17 residues. The V gene end was trimmed by 4 bases and the J gene end by 4 bases; junction bases not matched to a gene: 8. The CDR3 bases are TGCGCCAGCAGCCCCGGACAGGGGGCTGTCGGTAATGAAAAACTGTTTTTT. It is translated as CASSPGQGAVGNEKLFF.

The gene calls are TRBV12-3 or TRBV12-4 and TRBJ1-3; no firm D call. The V end lost 1 base, the J end lost 0 bases, and 10 bases lay between the germline ends. This CDR3 is 16 amino acids long. In nucleotides, the CDR3 is TGTGCCAGCAGTTTAGGTGTCACTAGCTCTGGAAACACCATATATTTT. Translation: CASSLGVTSSGNTIYF.

The chain recombines TRBV7-2 with TRBJ2-3; D perhaps matches TRBD1 (6 bases). V dropped 5 bases and J dropped 2 bases, with 14 bases sitting between them. CDR3 length equals 15 residues. CDR1 and CDR2 from the germline V gene are SGHTA and FQGNSA. CDR3 residues: CASSILGANTDTQYF. DNA of the CDR3: TGTGCCAGCAGCATTCTGGGGGCAAACACAGATACGCAGTATTTT.

This chain connects TRBV7-2 to TRBJ1-2; possible D gene TRBD1, 6 bases. The germline CDR1 and CDR2 sequences are SGHTA and FQGNSA. This CDR3 is 15 amino acids long. V lost 5 bases to trimming and J lost 0 bases, with 13 bases between them. The CDR3 here is CASSERGQTNYGYTF. The CDR3, as DNA: TGTGCCAGCAGCGAAAGAGGACAGACTAACTATGGCTACACCTTC. The variable domain in full, with the rest retrieved from reference TRBV7-2 and TRBJ1-2, is GAGVSQSPSNKVTEKGKDVELRCDPISGHTALYWYRQSLGQGLEFLIYFQGNSAPDKSGLPSDRFSAERTGGSVSTLTIQRTQQEDSAVYLCASSERGQTNYGYTFGSGTRLTVV.

Only a few counts were recorded for this clonotype. The chain links TRBV7-6 to TRBJ1-5; TRBD1 matches at 8 bases. J lost 2 bases, V lost 3 bases, and 6 bases had no gene match. This CDR3 is 16 amino acids long. Looked up from germline, CDR1 is SGHVS and CDR2 is FNYEAQ. CDR3 sequence reads: CASSFGQGPGNQPQHF. The CDR3 DNA reads TGTGCCAGCAGCTTCGGACAGGGCCCGGGCAATCAGCCCCAGCATTTT. Full variable domain (outside the CDR3, taken from reference TRBV7-6 and TRBJ1-5): GAGVSQSPRYKVTKRGQDVALRCDPISGHVSLYWYRQALGQGPEFLTYFNYEAQQDKSGLPNDRFSAERPEGSISTLTIQRTEQRDSAMYRCASSFGQGPGNQPQHFGDGTRLSIL.

This clonotype was seen repeatedly, ten times or more. The V gene is TRBV6-1, the J gene TRBJ2-1, with TRBD2 matching 13 bases. The CDR3 is 15 residues long. Germline V gives CDR1 MNHNS, CDR2 SASEGT. With 7 bases clipped from V and 9 bases from J, the junction kept 9 bases outside the gene matches. CDR3 region: CASIKLAGGPGEQFF. CDR3 coding DNA: TGTGCCAGCATAAAACTAGCGGGGGGGCCGGGTGAGCAGTTCTTC.

The V gene is TRBV6-5, the J gene TRBJ2-7, with 9 bases aligning to TRBD1. Per germline, CDR1 MNHEY and CDR2 SVGAGI. The CDR3 has 15 amino acids. The trim removed 2 bases at V and 4 bases at J, leaving 6 bases unmatched. The CDR3 sequence is CASSYRDRVRYEQYF. The CDR3 DNA sequence: TGTGCCAGCAGTTACCGGGACAGGGTAAGGTACGAGCAGTACTTC.

This clonotype has a count of ten or more. The chain has TRBV11-2 and TRBJ2-7; D tentatively fits TRBD1 or TRBD2 (5 bases each). V was pared by 4 bases and J by 3 bases, with 13 bases between. Germline V gene lookup returns CDR1 SGHAT and CDR2 FQNNGV. CDR3 size: 14 residues. CDR3 sequence (DNA): TGTGCCAGCAGCTCTCTTCGGGGCGGCTACGAGCAGTACTTC. Translated: CASSSLRGGYEQYF.

As regards this clonotype: A junction end diverges from the germline sequence, so it may reflect a read error. This chain uses TRBV10-3 with TRBJ2-5; 10 bases line up with TRBD2. CDR1 ENHRY and CDR2 SYGVKD come from the germline V gene. This CDR3 is 14 amino acids long. This chain's CDR3 is CGISESNSGRSQYF. The CDR3, as DNA: TGTGGCATCAGTGAGTCTAATAGCGGGAGGTCCCAGTACTTC.

The rearrangement joins TRBV20-1 to TRBJ2-2, with D maybe TRBD2 (5 bases). V was trimmed by 4 bases and J by 0 bases, leaving 12 bases between them. The CDR3 covers 15 residues. Germline loops: CDR1 DFQATT, CDR2 SNEGSKA (reference sequence). CDR3 DNA sequence: TGCAGTGCTACCCTTGGCGGGTCGAACACCGGGGAGCTGTTTTTT. Its protein is CSATLGGSNTGELFF.

V gene TRBV7-2 combines with J gene TRBJ2-3; D is uncertain. Germline CDR1 reads SGHTA; CDR2 reads FQGNSA. CDR3 length: 11 amino acids. With 4 bases removed from V and 10 bases from J, the gap between germline ends came to 9 bases. Here the CDR3 DNA reads TGTGCCAGCAGCTCTCCCTCGCCGCAGTATTTT. It is translated as CASSSPSPQYF.

This clonotype was observed a handful of times. J is TRBJ1-3 and V is TRBV29-1, with D unclear. V dropped 3 bases and J dropped 2 bases, with 8 bases sitting between them. The V gene's germline CDR1 is SQVTM and CDR2 ANQGSEA. The CDR3 runs to 13 residues. CDR3 DNA sequence: TGCAGCGTTGAGGTCCAGGCTGGAAACACCATATATTTT. This sequence encodes CSVEVQAGNTIYF. The whole variable domain, filled in from reference TRBV29-1 and TRBJ1-3, reads SAVISQKPSRDICQRGTSLTIQCQVDSQVTMMFWYRQQPGQSLTLIATANQGSEATYESGFVIDKFPISRPNLTFSTLTVSNMSPEDSSIYLCSVEVQAGNTIYFGEGSWLTVV.

In its sample, this clonotype was seen many times. V and J are TRBV4-1 and TRBJ1-6, with 7 bases identical to TRBD1. CDR1 and CDR2 from the germline V gene are MGHRA and YSYEKL. Trimming at V came to 3 bases and at J to 7 bases, leaving 9 bases not matched to a gene. The CDR3 contains 16 residues. The CDR3 coding sequence is TGCGCCAGCAGCCACAGACAGGGCTCCGGGAATTCACCCCTCCACTTT. Its translation: CASSHRQGSGNSPLHF.

This clonotype was counted ten times or more. The genes are TRBV29-1 and TRBJ2-7, with 9 bases identical to TRBD2. The CDR3 runs to 13 residues. Trimming cost V 2 bases and J 8 bases; bases outside gene matches: 7. Germline V gene data show CDR1 as SQVTM and CDR2 as ANQGSEA. CDR3 DNA sequence: TGCAGCGTTGAAATGCCGACTAGCGGACAGCAGTACTTC. Amino acids: CSVEMPTSGQQYF.

This clonotype was seen repeatedly, ten times or more. The chain links TRBV4-3 to TRBJ1-1; TRBD1 agrees at 9 bases. CDR1 LGHNA and CDR2 YSLEER come from the germline V gene. Trimming took 0 bases from V and 0 from J; bases not matched to a gene: 8. CDR3 length: 18 residues. The CDR3, as DNA: TGCGCCAGCAGCCAAGAGTGGAACAGGGGGCGGATGAACACTGAAGCTTTCTTT. Translated, it gives CASSQEWNRGRMNTEAFF.

The chain has TRBV25-1 and TRBJ2-2, with a possible D match to TRBD1 (6 bases). The ends were cut back, 5 bases at V and 0 bases at J, with 7 bases in the middle. Germline CDR1 is MGHDK and CDR2 is SYGVNS. There are 14 residues in the CDR3. Here the CDR3 DNA reads TGTGCCAGCAGTAACAGGGCGAACACCGGGGAGCTGTTTTTT. Protein sequence: CASSNRANTGELFF.

This clonotype was detected ten times or more. The CDR3 spells CATSSRQRGAYNEQFF. The CDR3 nucleotides read TGTGCCACCAGCAGCCGGCAGCGGGGGGCCTACAATGAGCAGTTCTTC. V and J are TRBV15 and TRBJ2-1; 9 nucleotides match TRBD2. The CDR3 spans 16 residues. The V gene end was trimmed by 3 bases and the J gene end by 2 bases; junction bases not matched to a gene: 5. Germline CDR1 and CDR2: LNHNV and YYDKDF (reference sequence). Full variable domain (rest looked up from reference TRBV15 and TRBJ2-1): DAMVIQNPRYQVTQFGKPVTLSCSQTLNHNVMYWYQQKSSQAPKLLFHYYDKDFNNEADTPDNFQSRRPNTSFCFLDIRSPGLGDTAMYLCATSSRQRGAYNEQFFGPGTRLTVL.

This clonotype was found many times. The J gene is TRBJ2-3, the V gene TRBV5-1, with D unresolved. V was cut by 4 bases and J by 1 base, with 10 bases left in between. CDR3 length: 14 residues. Germline CDR1 and CDR2: SGHRS and YFSETQ. The CDR3 sequence: CASSPAERTDTQYF. As DNA, the CDR3 is TGCGCCAGCAGCCCAGCAGAACGCACAGATACGCAGTATTTT.

The gene calls are TRBV4-3 and TRBJ2-1; 11 bases align to TRBD1. J gave up 7 bases and V 4 bases, and 6 bases lay outside the gene matches. The CDR3 covers 15 residues. Germline V gene data show CDR1 as LGHNA and CDR2 as YSLEER. The CDR3, as DNA: TGCGCCAGCAGCCTCCGGGACAGGGGGGTTAATGAGCAGTTCTTC. It specifies CASSLRDRGVNEQFF.

This clonotype has at least ten counts. The rearrangement links TRBV28 to TRBJ2-3, with 8 nucleotides matching TRBD1. There are 16 residues in the CDR3. V dropped 5 bases and J dropped 4; count of bases not matched to a gene: 11. The germline V gene has CDR1 MDHEN and CDR2 SYDVKM. DNA for the CDR3: TGTGCCAGCAGTCCTTTACACCAGACAGGGGCAGATACGCAGTATTTT. It translates to CASSPLHQTGADTQYF.

This clonotype was counted only a few times. This chain uses TRBV5-8 with TRBJ1-1; 7 nucleotides match TRBD1. The CDR3 sequence is 14 residues long. Germline V CDR1 and CDR2: SGHTS, YDEGEE. V lost 4 bases and J lost 5; bases outside the gene matches: 8. CDR3: CASSLWTGGTEAFF. CDR3 sequence (DNA): TGTGCCAGCAGCCTATGGACAGGAGGGACTGAAGCTTTCTTT.

This clonotype has more than one count but fewer than ten. The chain recombines TRBV6-1 with TRBJ1-1; tentatively, D is TRBD1 (5 bases). Germline lookup yields CDR1 MNHNS and CDR2 SASEGT. The CDR3 sequence is 14 residues long. V lost 6 bases to trimming and J lost 5 bases, with 16 bases between them. This chain's CDR3 is CASSIGGDLTEAFF. The CDR3 region has the DNA TGTGCCAGCAGCATTGGGGGGGACCTGACTGAAGCTTTCTTT.

The J gene is TRBJ1-1, the V gene TRBV11-2; perhaps TRBD1 as D (5 bases). Looked up from germline, CDR1 is SGHAT and CDR2 is FQNNGV. This CDR3 is built from 17 residues. Deletions cut 2 bases from V and 2 bases from J, with 18 bases between. This CDR3 is CASSLFLGALGNTEAFF. The CDR3, as DNA: TGTGCCAGCAGCTTATTCCTTGGGGCTTTGGGAAACACTGAAGCTTTCTTT.

This clonotype was counted between two and nine times. This rearrangement joins TRBV9 to TRBJ2-5, with TRBD2 identical over 7 bases. Germline CDR1 SGDLS, CDR2 YYNGEE. The CDR3 length is 14 residues. Trimming cost V 4 bases and J 4 bases; bases outside gene matches: 7. CDR3 in DNA: TGTGCCAGCAGCCCCCCTGGGGGGGTAGAGACCCAGTACTTC. Its protein product is CASSPPGGVETQYF.

This clonotype came up a few times. This sequence joins TRBV7-2 and TRBJ1-2; possible D gene TRBD1, 6 bases. Trimming left V 1 base short and J 1 base short, with 10 bases between. This CDR3 has 15 residues. Per the germline V gene, CDR1 is SGHTA and CDR2 is FQGNSA. This chain's CDR3 is CASSLGPGVNYGYTF. In nucleotides, the CDR3 is TGTGCCAGCAGCTTAGGTCCAGGGGTTAACTATGGCTACACCTTC.

This clonotype was detected many times. The rearrangement uses TRBV5-1 and TRBJ2-3; D is ambiguous. Trimming took 4 bases from V and 0 from J, leaving 15 bases between them. The CDR3 consists of 16 residues. Germline V gene sequence: CDR1 SGHRS, CDR2 YFSETQ. CDR3 coding DNA: TGCGCCAGCAGCGAGGCCGGGCCGTTGAGCACAGATACGCAGTATTTT. This sequence encodes CASSEAGPLSTDTQYF.

Of note for this clonotype: Given a much more abundant clone one base away, this may be a read error. The chain has TRBV20-1 and TRBJ2-5; the D is unclear. The CDR3 is made up of 12 amino acids. The germline gives CDR1 DFQATT, CDR2 SNEGSKA (reference sequence). The ends were cut back, 5 bases at V and 4 bases at J, with 11 bases in the middle. The CDR3 DNA reads as TGCAGTGCTGGAGTTTCCTCAGAGACCCAGTACTTC. As protein: CSAGVSSETQYF.

This clonotype was detected only a few times. J is TRBJ2-3 and V is TRBV12-3 or TRBV12-4; the match to TRBD2 covers 10 bases. J was trimmed by 5 bases and V by 2 bases; bases with no gene match: 7. This CDR3 contains 16 residues. The CDR3 DNA reads TGTGCCAGCAGTTTAATGGCTAGCGGGAGACAAGATACGCAGTATTTT. Translating gives CASSLMASGRQDTQYF.

This clonotype has ten or more counts. The chain uses TRBV7-9 and TRBJ1-6, with a weak D call TRBD1 (6 bases). The germline V gene encodes CDR1 SEHNR and CDR2 FQNEAQ (reference sequence). V was cut by 5 bases and J by 8 bases, with 13 bases left in between. This CDR3 comprises 14 residues. The CDR3: CASSLGQLDSPLHF. CDR3 bases: TGTGCCAGCAGCCTAGGACAGCTCGATTCACCCCTCCACTTT.

This clonotype was seen at least ten times. This chain links TRBV5-1 with TRBJ2-5, with 7 bases identical to TRBD2. The CDR3 sequence is 17 residues long. V lost 0 bases to trimming and J lost 2 bases; unmatched junction nucleotides: 10. Looked up from germline, CDR1 is SGHRS and CDR2 is YFSETQ. This CDR3 reads CASSLGTSGDGQETQYF. The CDR3 DNA reads as TGCGCCAGCAGCTTGGGAACGAGCGGGGATGGGCAAGAGACCCAGTACTTC. Variable domain in full (rest from reference TRBV5-1 and TRBJ2-5): KAGVTQTPRYLIKTRGQQVTLSCSPISGHRSVSWYQQTPGQGLQFLFEYFSETQRNKGNFPGRFSGRQFSNSRSEMNVSTLELGDSALYLCASSLGTSGDGQETQYFGPGTRLLVL.

This clonotype was counted only a few times. The chain carries TRBV6-2 or TRBV6-3 and TRBJ1-5; 8 bases agree with TRBD1. The CDR3 totals 18 residues. The germline V gene has CDR1 MNHEY and CDR2 SVGEGT. V shed 5 bases and J 0 bases; nucleotides not matched to a gene: 12. CDR3 residues: CASSLTGTGLYSNQPQHF. In DNA, the CDR3 is TGTGCCAGCAGTCTTACCGGGACAGGCCTATATAGCAATCAGCCCCAGCATTTT.